A selection of T cell receptor beta chains follows, all from one sample in a study of blood T cells in healthy people across ages. Each CDR3 protein gets one entry after TCRdb re-called the 5' RACE reads with MiXCR. The profile shows 900,000 to 950,000 distinct CDR3 sequences, about 28% of them singletons. The data were also submitted as part of a second study, on T cells of mothers and their children.

The source material was blood. The receptors here all came from a middle-aged woman in good health. The CDR3 runs from the conserved cysteine through the conserved F or W. Fields, in order: D gene, J gene, V gene, clone size, CDR3 protein, CDR3 DNA. D genes are given only for firm matches. Only some rows state a clone size, as once, few, many or a class for expanded clones.

>TRBD1|TRBJ1-2|TRBV4-1|NA
CASSQDSGQATYGYTF
TGCGCCAGCAGCCAAGATAGCGGACAGGCTACCTATGGCTACACCTTC
>TRBD1|TRBJ2-2|TRBV5-1|NA
CASSLAGGVTGELFF
TGCGCCAGCAGCTTGGCAGGGGGCGTAACCGGGGAGCTGTTTTTT
>NA|TRBJ1-4|TRBV20-1|NA
CSAKLGARSEKLFF
TGCAGTGCTAAGTTAGGGGCCAGAAGCGAAAAACTGTTTTTT
>NA|TRBJ2-7|TRBV11-1|many
CASSLLWTAYDEQYF
TGTGCCAGCAGCTTACTCTGGACAGCTTACGATGAGCAGTACTTC
>TRBD1|TRBJ2-7|TRBV10-3|NA
CAISEPGQGVHEQYF
TGTGCCATCAGTGAACCGGGACAGGGGGTTCACGAGCAGTACTTC
>NA|TRBJ1-2|TRBV20-1|few
CSASQGDIYGYTF
TGCAGTGCTAGTCAGGGAGATATCTATGGCTACACCTTC
>TRBD2|TRBJ2-4|TRBV18|NA
CASSLPGLAGGQNEQYF
TGTGCCAGCTCCCTCCCGGGACTAGCGGGGGGGCAGAATGAGCAGTACTTC
>TRBD1|TRBJ2-1|TRBV24-1|few
CATSDFRTGAMSYNEQFF
TGTGCCACCAGTGATTTCAGGACAGGGGCTATGTCCTACAATGAGCAGTTCTTC
>TRBD2|TRBJ2-2|TRBV5-1|NA
CASSGDPNTGELFF
TGCGCCAGTAGCGGGGACCCGAACACCGGGGAGCTGTTTTTT
>NA|TRBJ1-5|TRBV27|few
CASSLEAGSNNQPQHF
TGTGCCAGCAGTTTAGAGGCAGGGAGCAACAATCAGCCCCAGCATTTT
>NA|TRBJ1-5|TRBV27|few
CASSPQANSNQPQHF
TGTGCCAGCAGTCCACAGGCCAATAGCAATCAGCCCCAGCATTTT
>NA|TRBJ1-2|TRBV28|many
CASSHNYGYTF
TGTGCCAGCAGCCATAACTATGGCTACACCTTC
>NA|TRBJ1-2|TRBV3-1|many
CASSHGTAFRYGYTF
TGTGCCAGCAGCCATGGGACCGCGTTTCGGTATGGCTACACCTTC
>NA|TRBJ2-5|TRBV5-5|few
CASSREGGPGETQYF
TGTGCCAGCAGCCGGGAAGGGGGGCCAGGGGAGACCCAGTACTTC
>TRBD1|TRBJ2-7|TRBV9|NA
CASSVAGTAYEQYF
TGTGCCAGCAGCGTAGCCGGGACAGCCTACGAGCAGTACTTC
>NA|TRBJ2-5|TRBV11-1|many
CASSFSAGPEEGSQYF
TGTGCCAGCAGTTTTTCGGCAGGACCAGAGGAGGGTTCCCAGTACTTC
>TRBD2|TRBJ2-4|TRBV9|many
CASSVDGRLNIQYF
TGTGCCAGCAGCGTCGACGGGAGGTTGAACATTCAGTACTTC
>NA|TRBJ1-2|TRBV28|few
CASTENYGCTF
TGTGCCAGCACAGAAAACTATGGCTGCACCTTC
>NA|TRBJ2-1|TRBV20-1|NA
CSATGTIVQETQFF
TGCAGTGCCACCGGGACCATTGTTCAAGAGACCCAGTTCTTC
>NA|TRBJ1-5|TRBV27|NA
CASSLFGQRFNQPQHF
TGTGCCAGCAGTTTATTCGGACAGCGGTTCAATCAGCCCCAGCATTTT
>TRBD2|TRBJ2-5|TRBV6-1|many
CASSDFSGGQETQYF
TGTGCCAGCAGTGATTTTAGCGGGGGCCAAGAGACCCAGTACTTC
>TRBD1|TRBJ1-5|TRBV4-1|many
CASSQGQGAAQPQHF
TGCGCCAGCAGCCAAGGACAGGGGGCGGCTCAGCCCCAGCATTTT
>NA|TRBJ1-5|TRBV6-2/TRBV6-3|NA
CAVWGRGGRGNQPQHF
TGTGCCGTCTGGGGAAGGGGAGGTCGTGGCAATCAGCCCCAGCATTTT
>NA|TRBJ1-2|TRBV20-1|many
CSARDQRVVGGSNYGYTF
TGCAGTGCTAGAGATCAGCGGGTAGTTGGGGGATCTAACTATGGCTACACCTTC
>NA|TRBJ1-4|TRBV18|NA
CAARQQGTEKLFF
TGTGCCGCCCGCCAGCAGGGAACCGAAAAACTGTTTTTT
>TRBD2|TRBJ2-1|TRBV28|NA
CASSSLAGPGYNEQFF
TGTGCCAGCAGTTCCTTAGCGGGGCCGGGATACAATGAGCAGTTCTTC
>NA|TRBJ2-3|TRBV20-1|few
CSAREGAFSADTQYF
TGCAGTGCTAGAGAGGGGGCATTTAGCGCAGATACGCAGTATTTT
>TRBD2|TRBJ2-5|TRBV3-1|NA
CASSQERAGGPQETQYF
TGTGCCAGCAGCCAAGAACGGGCGGGGGGCCCACAAGAGACCCAGTACTTC
>TRBD1|TRBJ2-7|TRBV2|many
CASSETGGHEQYF
TGTGCCAGCAGTGAGACAGGGGGCCACGAGCAGTACTTC
>NA|TRBJ2-5|TRBV5-1|few
CARQETQYF
TGCGCCAGGCAAGAGACCCAGTACTTC
>NA|TRBJ1-1|TRBV7-3|few
CASSLNPPGAGTEAFF
TGTGCCAGCAGCTTAAACCCCCCAGGGGCGGGCACTGAAGCTTTCTTT
>NA|TRBJ1-6|TRBV4-1|NA
CASRVVSDNSPLHF
TGCGCCAGCAGGGTGGTTTCTGATAATTCACCCCTCCACTTT
>NA|TRBJ1-2|TRBV29-1|many
CSVVENNYGYTF
TGCAGCGTTGTTGAAAATAACTATGGCTACACCTTC
>NA|TRBJ1-1|TRBV29-1|NA
CGAAYTEAFF
TGCGGCGCAGCTTATACTGAAGCTTTCTTT
>NA|TRBJ1-2|TRBV18|many
CASSPTTGNYGYTF
TGTGCCAGCTCACCAACGACTGGGAACTATGGCTACACCTTC
>TRBD2|TRBJ2-3|TRBV29-1|few
CSVEKEGTREYF
TGCAGCGTTGAGAAGGAGGGGACTAGGGAGTATTTT
>TRBD2|TRBJ2-1|TRBV13|NA
CASAGTSGYNERFF
TGTGCCAGCGCCGGGACTAGCGGATACAATGAGCGGTTCTTC
>TRBD2|TRBJ2-1|TRBV3-1|NA
CASSQGPGTSGTHNEQFF
TGTGCCAGCAGCCAAGGTCCTGGGACTAGCGGTACTCACAATGAGCAGTTCTTC
>NA|TRBJ1-6|TRBV6-6|few
CASRDAGRSNSPLHF
TGTGCCAGCAGGGACGCGGGACGGAGTAATTCACCCCTCCACTTT
>NA|TRBJ2-4|TRBV2|few
CASSEARRGNIQYF
TGTGCCAGCAGTGAAGCGCGCAGGGGCAACATTCAGTACTTC
>NA|TRBJ1-1|TRBV7-2|NA
CASSLRLKQNTEAFF
TGTGCCAGCAGCTTACGCCTAAAACAGAACACTGAAGCTTTCTTT